These T cell receptor beta chains were read from a single sample in a study of cytomegalovirus exposure and HLA in healthy donors. This table comes from immunoSEQ multiplex PCR, and its TCRdb copy is limited to in-frame clones, with some not included. In the table there are about 180,000 clones, around 84% of which are singletons. Input material: PBMCs. Receptor source: a young man in good health and CMV-seropositive. CDR3s include the opening cysteine and the closing phenylalanine or tryptophan. D genes are given only for firm matches.

TRBV7-8	NA	CASSLRPISADTQYF
TRBV30	TRBD1	CAWSVGTGNGYTF
TRBV30	NA	CAWSTIPLRETQYF
TRBV19	NA	CASSPRTLRSNTEAFF
TRBV5-8	TRBD2	CASSWTSGPREQFF
TRBV27	NA	CASSRSSGSPTEAFF
TRBV5-8	TRBD2	CASSPLTSGGFGNEQFF
TRBV30	TRBD2	CAWSQGASGPSTDTQYF
TRBV11-3	NA	CASSLDDRQSFYQETQYF
TRBV30	NA	CAWSAYDAYTGELFF
TRBV7-9	NA	CASSLGGTLDEQYF
TRBV6-6	NA	CASSYSGRGSYNEQFF
TRBV27	NA	CASGDIYGYTF
TRBV30	NA	CAWSNTYEQYF
TRBV19	TRBD2	CASSISGANTDTQYF
TRBV5-4	TRBD2	CASSSAGADTQYF
TRBV5-1	NA	CASSLAGVGTEAFF
TRBV5-4	TRBD2	CASSLGGTSGGRGEQYF
TRBV28	NA	CASSLGNFYEQYF
TRBV30	TRBD1	CASTGVAEAFF
TRBV6-5	NA	CASSYSILSNQPQHF
TRBV6-1	NA	CASSDYRQSRSTQYF
TRBV7-8	NA	CASSLPRRYSLNAEQFF
TRBV28	TRBD1	CASSLGQGVLRSPLHF
TRBV30	TRBD2	CAWSRTSGRRYEQYF
TRBV6-1	TRBD1	CASTPGQGARYEQYF
TRBV7-3	NA	CASSLTDLTDTQYF
TRBV29-1	NA	CSATKTTNTGELFF
TRBV5-4	NA	CASSSPGGANTEAFF
TRBV30	TRBD1	CACNRGGGTEAFF
TRBV7-2	NA	CASSSPSSYLDEQYF
TRBV11-3	NA	CASSSRGGHALRNIQYF
TRBV2	NA	CASSNDREETQYF
TRBV19	NA	CASSIPGLKDTQYF
TRBV27	NA	CASSPSTGSEQFF
TRBV25-1	NA	CASSEYRANEQFF
TRBV5-1	TRBD1	CASFKDPGQGAYEQYF
TRBV28	TRBD1	CASSSSGTGGYEQYF
TRBV6-5	NA	CAIGQKLRTEAFF
TRBV10-1	TRBD1	CASSEGTEQRQYF
TRBV28	TRBD1	CASSPQGAYGYTF
TRBV7-3	NA	CASSPTGKDTQYF
TRBV27	NA	CASSLFGGQQRSYTF
TRBV19	NA	CASENQGNSPLHF
TRBV28	NA	CASSLDRGWGAFF